Listed below are T cell receptor beta chains from one sample, sequenced in a study of control samples from healthy donors and cancer patients. TCRdb keeps only in-frame clones here, not all; method: immunoSEQ multiplex PCR. Among about 150,000 clones listed, 89% were seen once. The sample was blood. Source of these receptors: a man under 40 in good health. The CDR3 runs from the conserved cysteine through the conserved F or W.

V gene,CDR3 length,J gene,CDR3 protein
TRBV19,15,TRBJ1-2,CASSIGLARAYGYTF
TRBV4-2,14,TRBJ2-7,CASSQGAGPYEQYF
TRBV7-2,14,TRBJ1-2,CASKPRDSNYGYTF
TRBV2,15,TRBJ2-1,CASSDQRSTYNEQFF
TRBV15,13,TRBJ1-5,CATSREGEQPQHF
TRBV27,16,TRBJ2-1,CASSRPRAHSYNEQFF
TRBV3-1/TRBV3-2,17,TRBJ2-3,CASSQTTGIRAGDTQYF
TRBV9,15,TRBJ1-1,CASSVDGAANTEAFF
TRBV24-1,14,TRBJ2-5,CATSVTGGQETQYF
TRBV10-3,11,TRBJ2-3,CASQGIDTQYF
TRBV21-1,16,TRBJ2-1,CASSRLAGGRFNEQFF
TRBV5-1,14,TRBJ1-1,CASSLGTGDTEAFF
TRBV2,14,TRBJ2-5,CASRGRLEQETQYF
TRBV21-1,12,TRBJ1-2,CASSKSDYGYTF
TRBV5-6,14,TRBJ2-1,CASGKREGRNEQFF
TRBV5-4,14,TRBJ1-1,CASSLYSANTEAFF
TRBV4-2,19,TRBJ1-5,CASSHLQLTSPSSNQPQHF
TRBV5-1,16,TRBJ2-1,CASSTDARLAGVEQFF
TRBV29-1,12,TRBJ2-1,CRVAGGYNEQFF
TRBV7-3,15,TRBJ2-6,CASSFRLSGANVLTF
TRBV24-1,13,TRBJ2-1,CATGRGRDNEQFF
TRBV7-8,24,TRBJ2-2,CASSLFPGTGGKRGLAGDTGELFF
TRBV29-1,15,TRBJ2-1,CSVEAWGGLGNEQFF
TRBV7-9,17,TRBJ1-5,CASSLASTGYSNQPQHF
TRBV29-1,13,TRBJ1-2,CSARAGSNYGYTF
TRBV23-1,16,TRBJ1-5,CASGLNLDRADQPQHF
TRBV7-2,15,TRBJ1-5,CASSLVGTGSQPQHF
TRBV11-3,18,TRBJ2-6,CASSLGLAGEGGANVLTF
TRBV3-1/TRBV3-2,14,TRBJ2-3,CASSQEPRGVEQYF
TRBV5-1,15,TRBJ1-1,CASNPGQGWNTEAFF
TRBV15,14,TRBJ2-7,CATSNSRGGYEQYF
TRBV5-1,12,TRBJ2-5,CASSSHRETQYF
TRBV7-2,16,TRBJ1-3,CASSLVGTVSGNTIYF
TRBV7-2,15,TRBJ2-7,CASSLGRRGAGEQYF
TRBV9,14,TRBJ2-3,CASSGSGGADTQYF
TRBV5-1,14,TRBJ1-1,CASSSGTGGTEAFF
TRBV30,12,TRBJ1-1,CAWDALNTEAFF
TRBV12-3/TRBV12-4,13,TRBJ1-2,CASSLVSGRGYTF
TRBV18,15,TRBJ2-7,CASSPLRQPSYEQYF
TRBV2,15,TRBJ1-5,CASSPGTVSNQPQHF
TRBV11-2,16,TRBJ1-1,CASSPTVGVPSNEAFF
TRBV12-5,15,TRBJ2-2,CASGRQGSNTGELFF
TRBV5-4,15,TRBJ1-4,CASSLEPDSNEKLFF
TRBV5-6,12,TRBJ2-3,CASSFGTDTQYF
TRBV2,15,TRBJ1-4,CASRRDRPGNEKLFF
TRBV19,15,TRBJ1-3,CASSTGQASGNTIYF
TRBV27,15,TRBJ2-1,CASSLVSSGFGEQFF